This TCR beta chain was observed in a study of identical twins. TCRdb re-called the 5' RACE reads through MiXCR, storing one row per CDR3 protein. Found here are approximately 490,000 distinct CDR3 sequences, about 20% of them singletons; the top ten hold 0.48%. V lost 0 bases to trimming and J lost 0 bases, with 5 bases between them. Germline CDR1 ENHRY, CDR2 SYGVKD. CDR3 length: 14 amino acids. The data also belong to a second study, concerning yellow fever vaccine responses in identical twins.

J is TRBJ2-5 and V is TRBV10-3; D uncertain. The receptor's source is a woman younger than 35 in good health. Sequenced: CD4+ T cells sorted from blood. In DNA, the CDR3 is TGTGCCATCAGTGAGTCTGGCTACCAAGAGACCCAGTACTTC. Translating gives CAISESGYQETQYF.